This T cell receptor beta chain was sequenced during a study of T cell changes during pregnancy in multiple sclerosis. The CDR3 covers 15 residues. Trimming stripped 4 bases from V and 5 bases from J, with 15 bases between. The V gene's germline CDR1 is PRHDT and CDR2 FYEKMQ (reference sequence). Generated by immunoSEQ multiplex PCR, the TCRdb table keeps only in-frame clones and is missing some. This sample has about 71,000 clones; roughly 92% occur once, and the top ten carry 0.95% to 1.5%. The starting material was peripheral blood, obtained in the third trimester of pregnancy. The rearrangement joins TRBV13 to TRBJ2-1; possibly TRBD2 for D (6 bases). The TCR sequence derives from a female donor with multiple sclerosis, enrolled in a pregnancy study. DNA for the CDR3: TGTGCCAGCAGCTCGATGCTAGCGAGAAACAATGAGCAGTTCTTC. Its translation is CASSSMLARNNEQFF.